The 20 T cell receptor beta chains listed next were all sequenced from one sample in a study of CXCR3-negative and CXCR3-positive naive CD8 T cells. All TRB cDNA libraries came from 5' RACE performed with UMI labels. Reprocessing the 5' RACE reads, TCRdb reports a single entry for every CDR3 protein and omits DNA. The sample includes about 48,000 distinct CDR3 sequences. Sequenced: memory CD8+ T cells from blood. The receptors stem from a human donor in good health. Some clones in this sample may be carry-over from other donors' samples.

The rearrangement links TRBV7-2 to TRBJ1-2; no DNA is available, so the TRBD1 call from TCRdb remains unchecked. The CDR3 has 16 residues. The germline gives CDR1 SGHTA, CDR2 FQGNSA. The CDR3 reads CASSPPPDRDVLSYTF.

The V call is TRBV3-1, the J call TRBJ2-1; the D call of TRBD1 rests on TCRdb alone, since no DNA is present to check it. CDR1 and CDR2 from the germline V gene are LGHDT and YNNKEL (reference sequence). The CDR3 has 13 residues. The CDR3 here is CASSLGGLDEQFF.

This rearrangement joins TRBV6-2 or TRBV6-3 to TRBJ1-5; TCRdb indicates TRBD1, and absent DNA this call remains unverified. The CDR3 is 16 amino acids. In germline, CDR1 is MNHEY, CDR2 SVGEGT. CDR3 protein: CASSPGRLYSNQPQHF.

The V call is TRBV7-2, the J call TRBJ1-3; TCRdb names TRBD1, which stays unverified in the absence of DNA. Germline CDR1 and CDR2: SGHTA and FQGNSA. There are 14 residues in the CDR3. CDR3 region: CASSAGQTGNTIYF.

This chain connects TRBV28 to TRBJ2-5; the D call from TCRdb, TRBD2, cannot be confirmed without DNA. Germline CDR1 MDHEN, CDR2 SYDVKM. The CDR3 has 17 amino acids. The CDR3 spells CASSSRLQGLAGETQYF.

The gene calls are TRBV7-2 and TRBJ2-4; TCRdb's D gene call, TRBD2, goes unchecked for lack of DNA. From germline, CDR1 is SGHTA and CDR2 FQGNSA. The CDR3 is made up of 14 amino acids. CDR3: CASSRYLALNIQYF.

V and J are TRBV4-2 and TRBJ1-6; TCRdb names TRBD1, which stays unverified in the absence of DNA. Germline-derived CDR1 and CDR2 are LGHNA and YNFKEQ. The CDR3 extends over 17 amino acids. The CDR3 protein is CASSQVSTDRGDSPLHF.

This chain connects TRBV20-1 to TRBJ2-5. Germline assignment: CDR1 DFQATT and CDR2 SNEGSKA (reference sequence). This CDR3 is 14 amino acids long. CDR3 sequence: CSVQGHHEVKTQYF.

The CDR3 sequence: CASSLSSNQPQHF. The chain recombines TRBV12-3 or TRBV12-4 with TRBJ1-5. The CDR3 runs to 13 residues.

V and J are TRBV29-1 and TRBJ1-1. This CDR3 has 14 residues. The germline gives CDR1 SQVTM, CDR2 ANQGSEA. This chain's CDR3 is CSVEDRSGNTEAFF. Full variable domain (missing parts from reference TRBV29-1 and TRBJ1-1): SAVISQKPSRDICQRGTSLTIQCQVDSQVTMMFWYRQQPGQSLTLIATANQGSEATYESGFVIDKFPISRPNLTFSTLTVSNMSPEDSSIYLCSVEDRSGNTEAFFGQGTRLTVV.

This chain joins TRBV7-6 and TRBJ1-1; TCRdb lists TRBD1, though no DNA is available to test this call. CDR3 length equals 16 residues. Germline-derived CDR1 and CDR2 are SGHVS and FNYEAQ. Here the CDR3 reads CASSSDRGGMNTEAFF.

Here the CDR3 reads CASSLEGLWDPQETQYF. The rearrangement uses TRBV12-3 or TRBV12-4 and TRBJ2-5; TCRdb calls TRBD2, which cannot be checked without DNA. This CDR3 is 17 amino acids long.

V is TRBV29-1 and J is TRBJ2-1; the TRBD2 assignment by TCRdb is unverifiable without DNA. Germline V gene lookup returns CDR1 SQVTM and CDR2 ANQGSEA. The CDR3 runs 14 residues. CDR3 sequence: CSVTGTDSYNEQFF.

The chain is built from TRBV12-3 or TRBV12-4 and TRBJ2-1; the TRBD2 assignment by TCRdb is unverifiable without DNA. This CDR3 spans 15 amino acids. The CDR3 loop reads CASDRALAGDNEQFF.

The chain couples TRBV27 to TRBJ2-1; as DNA is missing, the TRBD2 call by TCRdb cannot be tested. This CDR3 comprises 15 residues. Germline loops: CDR1 MNHEY, CDR2 SMNVEV (reference sequence). The CDR3 spells CASRPREYSYNEQFF.

The rearrangement joins TRBV24-1 to TRBJ2-2; TCRdb designates TRBD2, a call that cannot be tested without DNA. Germline CDR1 and CDR2: KGHDR and SFDVKD. This CDR3 has 14 amino acids. The CDR3 sequence: CATSASYDTGELFF.

The chain is built from TRBV28 and TRBJ2-1. This CDR3 region has 13 residues. Germline lookup yields CDR1 MDHEN and CDR2 SYDVKM. The CDR3: CASSLGPYNEQFF.

The V call is TRBV6-1, the J call TRBJ2-7; TCRdb lists TRBD1, though no DNA is available to test this call. Germline V CDR1 and CDR2: MNHNS, SASEGT. The CDR3 covers 15 residues. The CDR3 protein is CASTPTGGSSYEQYF.

This chain links TRBV24-1 with TRBJ2-2; no DNA is available, so the TRBD1 call from TCRdb remains unchecked. The germline V gene encodes CDR1 KGHDR and CDR2 SFDVKD. This CDR3 comprises 16 residues. The CDR3 spells CATSDSGQGETGELFF.

The chain employs TRBV21-1 and TRBJ1-3; with no DNA, the TCRdb D assignment of TRBD1 cannot be verified. TRBV21-1 represents a pseudogene. The CDR3 sequence is 14 residues long. CDR3 in amino acids: CASRTGISGNTIYF.